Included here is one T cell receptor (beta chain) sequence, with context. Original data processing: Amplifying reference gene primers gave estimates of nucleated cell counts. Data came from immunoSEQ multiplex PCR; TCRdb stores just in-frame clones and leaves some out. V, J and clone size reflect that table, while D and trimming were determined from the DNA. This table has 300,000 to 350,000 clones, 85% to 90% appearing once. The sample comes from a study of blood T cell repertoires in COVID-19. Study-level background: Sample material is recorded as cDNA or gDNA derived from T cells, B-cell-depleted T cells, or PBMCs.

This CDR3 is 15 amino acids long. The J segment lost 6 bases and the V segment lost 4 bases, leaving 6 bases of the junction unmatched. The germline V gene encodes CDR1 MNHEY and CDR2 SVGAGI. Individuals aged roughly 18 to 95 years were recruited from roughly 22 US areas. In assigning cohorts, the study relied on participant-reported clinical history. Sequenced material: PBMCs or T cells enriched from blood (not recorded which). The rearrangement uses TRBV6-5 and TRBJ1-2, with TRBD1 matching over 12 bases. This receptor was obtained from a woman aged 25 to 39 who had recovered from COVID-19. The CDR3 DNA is TGTGCCAGCAGTTGGGCCGGGACAGGGGGCGATGGCTACACCTTC. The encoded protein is CASSWAGTGGDGYTF.